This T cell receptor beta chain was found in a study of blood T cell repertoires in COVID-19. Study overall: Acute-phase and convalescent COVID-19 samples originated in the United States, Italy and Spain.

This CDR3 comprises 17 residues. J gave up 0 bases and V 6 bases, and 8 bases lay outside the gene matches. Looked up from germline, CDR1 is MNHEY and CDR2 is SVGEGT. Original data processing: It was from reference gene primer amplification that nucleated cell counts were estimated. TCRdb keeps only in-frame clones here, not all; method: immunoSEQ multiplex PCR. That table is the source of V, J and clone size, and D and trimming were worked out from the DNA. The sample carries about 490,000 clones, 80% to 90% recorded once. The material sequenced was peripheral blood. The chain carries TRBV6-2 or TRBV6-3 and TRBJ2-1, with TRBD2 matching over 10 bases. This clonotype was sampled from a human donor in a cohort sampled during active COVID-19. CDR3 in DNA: TGTGCCAGCAGCGTCCTGGGACTAGCGAACTCCTACAATGAGCAGTTCTTC. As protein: CASSVLGLANSYNEQFF.